This TCR beta chain emerged from a study of prognosis after radiotherapy for stage I lung cancer. General study results and limits: Some patients went on to develop distant metastases. Their Shannon entropy after stereotactic body radiation therapy was lower, and its change from baseline was also lower.

Starting from genomic DNA, TCR beta CDR3 was amplified through two-round multiplex PCR. The use of primers specific to each TRBV and TRBJ gene characterized first-round PCR. In TCRdb, the multiplex PCR reads were re-called with MiXCR into one record per CDR3 protein. The sample lists roughly 30,000 distinct CDR3 sequences, around 30% occurring once. This clonotype was recorded at least ten times. Its matching antigen is unknown. A volume of about 5.5 milliliters of peripheral blood was collected by draw at each of two time points. The CDR3 covers 16 residues. After removal of 6 bases from V and 5 bases from J, the junction contained 6 bases not matched to a gene. The germline V gene encodes CDR1 MDHEN and CDR2 SYDVKM.

The sequence was obtained from a donor of 50 years or more with non-small cell lung cancer. The material was PBMCs, obtained before or after stereotactic body radiation therapy (not recorded which). This chain connects TRBV28 to TRBJ2-3, with 15 bases fitting TRBD2. The CDR3 DNA reads as TGTGCCAGCAGCCGCGGACTAGCGGGGGGGGAAGATACGCAGTATTTT. This gives the protein CASSRGLAGGEDTQYF.